Sequencing of this T cell receptor beta chain was carried out in a study of cytomegalovirus exposure and HLA in healthy donors. Findings of the study overall: A later analysis found that most CMV-associated TCR beta chains appeared HLA-restricted.

The CDR3 loop spans 16 amino acids. V trimming: 4 bases; J trimming: 3 bases; junction bases outside the gene matches: 5. CDR1 PRHDT and CDR2 FYEKMQ come from the germline V gene (reference sequence). Concerning this clone: Its target is not known.

The PCR had 60 Vbeta and 13 Jbeta primers. This table comes from immunoSEQ multiplex PCR, and its TCRdb copy is limited to in-frame clones, with some not included. The table records a few hundred thousand clones, 80% to 90% of them present only once. Sequences were obtained from PBMCs. The chain is built from TRBV13 and TRBJ2-7; 14 nucleotides align to TRBD2. This receptor was identified in a woman aged 18-35 years in good health and CMV-seronegative. As DNA, the CDR3 is TGTGCCAGCAGCTCAGGGACTAGCGGGGGCCGCTACGAGCAGTACTTC. Its translation is CASSSGTSGGRYEQYF.